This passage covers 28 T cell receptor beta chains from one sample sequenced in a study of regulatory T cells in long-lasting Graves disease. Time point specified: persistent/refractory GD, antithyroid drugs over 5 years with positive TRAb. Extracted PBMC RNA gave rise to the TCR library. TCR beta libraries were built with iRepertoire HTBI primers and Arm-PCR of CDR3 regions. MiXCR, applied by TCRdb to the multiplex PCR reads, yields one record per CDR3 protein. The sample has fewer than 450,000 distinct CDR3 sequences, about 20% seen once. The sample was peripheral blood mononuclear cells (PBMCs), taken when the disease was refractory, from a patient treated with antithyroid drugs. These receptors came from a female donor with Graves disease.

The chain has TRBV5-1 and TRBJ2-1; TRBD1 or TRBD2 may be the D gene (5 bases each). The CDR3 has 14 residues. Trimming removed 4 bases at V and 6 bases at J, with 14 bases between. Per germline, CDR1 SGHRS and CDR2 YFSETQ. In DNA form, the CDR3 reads TGCGCCAGCAGCCGGACGGTTGGGGGCAATGAGCAGTTCTTC. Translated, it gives CASSRTVGGNEQFF.

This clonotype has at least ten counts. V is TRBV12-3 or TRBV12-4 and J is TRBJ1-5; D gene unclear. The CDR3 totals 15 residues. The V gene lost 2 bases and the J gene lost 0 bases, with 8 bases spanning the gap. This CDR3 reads CASSLSDSSNQPQHF. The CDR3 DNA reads TGTGCCAGCAGTTTATCAGACTCTAGCAATCAGCCCCAGCATTTT.

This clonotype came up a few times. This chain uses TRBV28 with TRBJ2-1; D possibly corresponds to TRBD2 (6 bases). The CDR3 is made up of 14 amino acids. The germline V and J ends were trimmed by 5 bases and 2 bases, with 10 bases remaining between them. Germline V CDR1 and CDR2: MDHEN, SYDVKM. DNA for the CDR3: TGTGCCAGCAGTCCACCGGGGGCCTACAATGAGCAGTTCTTC. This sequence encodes CASSPPGAYNEQFF. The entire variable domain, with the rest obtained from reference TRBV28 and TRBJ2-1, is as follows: DVKVTQSSRYLVKRTGEKVFLECVQDMDHENMFWYRQDPGLGLRLIYFSYDVKMKEKGDIPEGYSVSREKKERFSLILESASTNQTSMYLCASSPPGAYNEQFFGPGTRLTVL.

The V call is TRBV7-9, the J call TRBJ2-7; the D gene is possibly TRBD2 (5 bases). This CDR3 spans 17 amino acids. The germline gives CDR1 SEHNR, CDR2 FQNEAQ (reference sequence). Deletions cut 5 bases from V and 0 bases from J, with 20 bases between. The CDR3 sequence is CASSLRGLPGSSYEQYF. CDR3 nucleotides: TGTGCCAGCAGCCTACGCGGCCTCCCTGGGAGCTCCTACGAGCAGTACTTC.

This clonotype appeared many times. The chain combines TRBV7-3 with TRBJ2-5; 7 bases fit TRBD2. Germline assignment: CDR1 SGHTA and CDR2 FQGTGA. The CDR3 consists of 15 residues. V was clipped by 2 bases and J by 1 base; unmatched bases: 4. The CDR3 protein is CASSLSTSSQETQYF. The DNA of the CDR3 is TGTGCCAGCAGCTTATCGACTAGCAGCCAAGAGACCCAGTACTTC.

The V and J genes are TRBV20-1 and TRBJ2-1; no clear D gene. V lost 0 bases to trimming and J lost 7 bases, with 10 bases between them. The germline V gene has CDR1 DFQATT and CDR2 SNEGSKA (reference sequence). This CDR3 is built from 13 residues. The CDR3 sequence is CSARDPSTNEQFF. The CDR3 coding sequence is TGCAGTGCTAGAGATCCTTCGACAAATGAGCAGTTCTTC.

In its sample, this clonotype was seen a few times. The DNA of the CDR3 is TGTGCCACCGGACCTTTCTCTGGGGCCAACGTCCTGACTTTC. Amino acid sequence: CATGPFSGANVLTF. This chain links TRBV6-1 with TRBJ2-6; unclear D gene. Germline V gene sequence: CDR1 MNHNS, CDR2 SASEGT. This CDR3 is built from 14 residues. Trimming stripped 10 bases from V and 0 bases from J, with 10 bases between.

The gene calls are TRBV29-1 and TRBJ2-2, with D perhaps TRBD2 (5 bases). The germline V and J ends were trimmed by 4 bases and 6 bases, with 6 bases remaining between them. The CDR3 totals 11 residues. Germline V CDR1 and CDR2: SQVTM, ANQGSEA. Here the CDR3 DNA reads TGCAGCGTTGTACTAGCCGGGGAGCTGTTTTTT. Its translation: CSVVLAGELFF.

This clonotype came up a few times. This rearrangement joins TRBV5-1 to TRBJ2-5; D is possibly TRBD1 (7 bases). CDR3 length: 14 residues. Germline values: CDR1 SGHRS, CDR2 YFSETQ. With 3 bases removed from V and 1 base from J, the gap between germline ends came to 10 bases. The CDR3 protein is CASSWGDSQETQYF. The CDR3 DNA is TGCGCCAGCAGCTGGGGGGACAGCCAAGAGACCCAGTACTTC. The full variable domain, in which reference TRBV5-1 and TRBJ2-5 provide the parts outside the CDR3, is KAGVTQTPRYLIKTRGQQVTLSCSPISGHRSVSWYQQTPGQGLQFLFEYFSETQRNKGNFPGRFSGRQFSNSRSEMNVSTLELGDSALYLCASSWGDSQETQYFGPGTRLLVL.

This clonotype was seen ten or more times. This chain's CDR3 is CASSNHSGTDLYEQYF. The CDR3 bases are TGTGCCAGCAGTAACCACTCCGGGACGGACCTCTACGAGCAGTACTTC. The chain couples TRBV6-1 to TRBJ2-7; D could derive from TRBD1 or TRBD2 (5 bases each). The CDR3 loop spans 16 amino acids. Germline V gives CDR1 MNHNS, CDR2 SASEGT. V lost 5 bases, J lost 3 bases, and 20 bases lay in between.

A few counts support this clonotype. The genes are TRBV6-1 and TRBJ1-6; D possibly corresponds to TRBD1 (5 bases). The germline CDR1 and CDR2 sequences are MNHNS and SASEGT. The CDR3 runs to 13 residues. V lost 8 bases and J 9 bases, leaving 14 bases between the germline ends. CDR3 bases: TGTGCCAGCGGGCGGCAGGGTGGTTCACCCCTCCACTTT. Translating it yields CASGRQGGSPLHF.

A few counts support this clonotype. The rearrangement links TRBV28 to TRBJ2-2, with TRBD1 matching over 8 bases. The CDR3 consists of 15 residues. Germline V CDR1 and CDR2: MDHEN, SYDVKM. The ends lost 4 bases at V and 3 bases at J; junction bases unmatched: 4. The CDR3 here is CASSSWDRYTGELFF. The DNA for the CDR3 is TGTGCCAGCAGTTCTTGGGACAGGTACACCGGGGAGCTGTTTTTT.

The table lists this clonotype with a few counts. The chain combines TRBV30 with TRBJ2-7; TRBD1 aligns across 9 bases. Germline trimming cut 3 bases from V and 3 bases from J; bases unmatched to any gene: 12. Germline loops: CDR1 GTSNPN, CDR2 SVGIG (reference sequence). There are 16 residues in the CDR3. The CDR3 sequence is CAWRPKGQGRNYEQYF. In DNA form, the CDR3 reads TGTGCCTGGAGACCAAAGGGACAGGGAAGGAACTACGAGCAGTACTTC.

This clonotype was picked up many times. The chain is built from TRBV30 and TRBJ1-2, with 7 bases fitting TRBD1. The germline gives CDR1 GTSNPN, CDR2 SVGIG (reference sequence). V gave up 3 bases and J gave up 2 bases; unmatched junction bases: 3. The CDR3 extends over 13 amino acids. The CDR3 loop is CAWRGQTNYGYTF. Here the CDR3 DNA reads TGTGCCTGGAGGGGACAGACCAACTATGGCTACACCTTC.

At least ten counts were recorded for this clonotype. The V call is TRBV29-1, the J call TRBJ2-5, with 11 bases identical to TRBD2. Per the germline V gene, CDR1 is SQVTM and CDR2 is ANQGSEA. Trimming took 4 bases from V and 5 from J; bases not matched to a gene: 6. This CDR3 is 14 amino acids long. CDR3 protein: CSVGTSGSIETQYF. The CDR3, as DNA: TGCAGCGTTGGAACTAGCGGGAGTATCGAGACCCAGTACTTC.

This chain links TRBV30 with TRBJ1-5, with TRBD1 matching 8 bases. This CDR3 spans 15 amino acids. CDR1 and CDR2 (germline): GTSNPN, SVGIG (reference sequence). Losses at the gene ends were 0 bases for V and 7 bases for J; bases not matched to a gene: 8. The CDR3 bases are TGTGCCTGGAGTGTAGGGACAGGCACAAGGCAGCCCCAGCATTTT. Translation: CAWSVGTGTRQPQHF.

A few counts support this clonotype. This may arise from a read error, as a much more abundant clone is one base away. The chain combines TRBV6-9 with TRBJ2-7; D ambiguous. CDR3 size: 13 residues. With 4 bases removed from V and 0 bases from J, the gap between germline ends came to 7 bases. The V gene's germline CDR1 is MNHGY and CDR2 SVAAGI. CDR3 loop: CASSSTVSYEQYF. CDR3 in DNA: TGTGCCAGCAGTTCCACGGTCTCCTACGAGCAGTACTTC.

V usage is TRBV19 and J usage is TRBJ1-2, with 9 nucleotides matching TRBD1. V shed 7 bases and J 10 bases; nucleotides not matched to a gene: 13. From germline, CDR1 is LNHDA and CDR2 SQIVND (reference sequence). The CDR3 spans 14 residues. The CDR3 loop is CASNPSDRGLYYTF. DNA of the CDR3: TGTGCCAGTAATCCCTCGGACAGGGGATTGTACTACACCTTC.

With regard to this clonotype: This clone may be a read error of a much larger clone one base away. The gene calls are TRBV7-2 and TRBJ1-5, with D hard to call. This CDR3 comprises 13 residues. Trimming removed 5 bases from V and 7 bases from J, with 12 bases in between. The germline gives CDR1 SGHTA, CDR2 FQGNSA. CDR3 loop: CASSPTTPQPQHF. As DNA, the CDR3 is TGTGCCAGCAGCCCGACGACTCCACAGCCCCAGCATTTT.

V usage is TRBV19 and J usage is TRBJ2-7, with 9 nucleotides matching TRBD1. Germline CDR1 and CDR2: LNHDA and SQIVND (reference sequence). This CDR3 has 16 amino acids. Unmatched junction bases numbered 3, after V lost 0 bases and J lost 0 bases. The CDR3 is CASSIEYRGHSYEQYF. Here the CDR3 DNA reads TGTGCCAGTAGTATAGAGTACAGGGGGCACTCCTACGAGCAGTACTTC.

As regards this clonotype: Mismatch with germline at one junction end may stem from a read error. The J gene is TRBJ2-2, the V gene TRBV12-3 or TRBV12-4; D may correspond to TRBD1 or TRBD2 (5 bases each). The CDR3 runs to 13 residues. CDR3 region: CAGSLTGTWELFF. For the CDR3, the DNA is TGTGCCGGCAGTCTCACCGGGACGTGGGAGCTGTTTTTT.

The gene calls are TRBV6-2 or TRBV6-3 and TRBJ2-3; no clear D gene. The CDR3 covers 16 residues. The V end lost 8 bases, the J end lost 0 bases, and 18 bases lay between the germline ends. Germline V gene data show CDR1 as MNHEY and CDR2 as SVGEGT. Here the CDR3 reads CASSSKSAASTDTQYF. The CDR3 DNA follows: TGTGCCAGCTCTTCTAAATCGGCGGCTAGCACAGATACGCAGTATTTT.

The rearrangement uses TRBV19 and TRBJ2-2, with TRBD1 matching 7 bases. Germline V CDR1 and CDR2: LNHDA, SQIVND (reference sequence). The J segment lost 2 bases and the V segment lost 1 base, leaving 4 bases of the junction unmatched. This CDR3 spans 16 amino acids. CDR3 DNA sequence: TGTGCCAGTAGTATAGTTTACAGGGGCAACACCGGGGAGCTGTTTTTT. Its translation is CASSIVYRGNTGELFF. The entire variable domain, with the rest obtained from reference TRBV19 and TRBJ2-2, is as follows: DGGITQSPKYLFRKEGQNVTLSCEQNLNHDAMYWYRQDPGQGLRLIYYSQIVNDFQKGDIAEGYSVSREKKESFPLTVTSAQKNPTAFYLCASSIVYRGNTGELFFGEGSRLTVL.

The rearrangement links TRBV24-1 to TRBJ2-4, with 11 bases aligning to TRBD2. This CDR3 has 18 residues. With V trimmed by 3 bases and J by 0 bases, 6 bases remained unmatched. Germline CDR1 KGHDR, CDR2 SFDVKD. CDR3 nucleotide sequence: TGTGCCACCAGTGATGGGACTAGCGGAACGATAGCCAAAAACATTCAGTACTTC. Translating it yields CATSDGTSGTIAKNIQYF.

The CDR3 reads CATHPLIGRGEQYF. The CDR3 DNA is TGTGCCACCCACCCTTTAATAGGTAGGGGGGAGCAGTACTTC. This rearrangement joins TRBV12-3 or TRBV12-4 to TRBJ2-7, with D possibly TRBD1 on 6 matching bases. The V end lost 10 bases, the J end lost 7 bases, and 23 bases lay between the germline ends. The CDR3 totals 14 residues.

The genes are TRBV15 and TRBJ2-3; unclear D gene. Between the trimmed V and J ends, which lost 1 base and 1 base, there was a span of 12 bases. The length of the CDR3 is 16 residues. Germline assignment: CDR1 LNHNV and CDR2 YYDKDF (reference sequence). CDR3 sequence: CATSRVGQIRTDTQYF. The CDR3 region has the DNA TGTGCCACCAGCAGAGTCGGGCAGATACGCACAGATACGCAGTATTTT.

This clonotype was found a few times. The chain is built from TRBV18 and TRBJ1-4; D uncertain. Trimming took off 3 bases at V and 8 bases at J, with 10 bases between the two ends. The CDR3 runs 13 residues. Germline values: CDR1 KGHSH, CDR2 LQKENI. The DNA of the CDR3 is TGTGCCAGCTCACCTAACGACGGCGAAAAACTGTTTTTT. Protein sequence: CASSPNDGEKLFF.

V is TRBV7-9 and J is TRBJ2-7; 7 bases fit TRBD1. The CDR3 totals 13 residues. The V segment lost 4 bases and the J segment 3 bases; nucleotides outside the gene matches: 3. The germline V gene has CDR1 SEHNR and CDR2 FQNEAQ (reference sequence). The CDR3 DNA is TGTGCCAGCAGCTCTACAGGGGACTACGAGCAGTACTTC. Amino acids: CASSSTGDYEQYF.